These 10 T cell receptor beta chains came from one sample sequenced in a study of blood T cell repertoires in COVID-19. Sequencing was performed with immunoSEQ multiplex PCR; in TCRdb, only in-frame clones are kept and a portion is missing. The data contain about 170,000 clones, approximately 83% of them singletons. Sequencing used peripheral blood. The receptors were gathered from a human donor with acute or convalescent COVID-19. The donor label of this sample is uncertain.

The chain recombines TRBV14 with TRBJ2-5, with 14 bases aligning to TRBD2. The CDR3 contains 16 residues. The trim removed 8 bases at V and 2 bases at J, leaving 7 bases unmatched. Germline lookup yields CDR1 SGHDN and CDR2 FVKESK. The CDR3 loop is CASGLTSGRVQETQYF. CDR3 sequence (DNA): TGTGCCAGCGGCTTGACTAGCGGGAGGGTTCAAGAGACCCAGTACTTC.

The CDR3 DNA reads as TGCAGTGCTAGTCGAGGACTAGCGGGAATAGGCGCCTACGAGCAGTACTTC. This sequence encodes CSASRGLAGIGAYEQYF. The V and J genes are TRBV20-1 and TRBJ2-7, with TRBD2 identical over 12 bases. The CDR3 runs 17 residues. Germline lookup yields CDR1 DFQATT and CDR2 SNEGSKA (reference sequence). Trimming cost V 3 bases and J 2 bases; bases outside gene matches: 11.

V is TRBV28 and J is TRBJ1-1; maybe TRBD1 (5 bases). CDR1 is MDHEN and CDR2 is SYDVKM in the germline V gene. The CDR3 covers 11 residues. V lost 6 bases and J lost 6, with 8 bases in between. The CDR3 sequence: CASRVTAEAFF. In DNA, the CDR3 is TGTGCCAGCAGGGTGACAGCTGAAGCTTTCTTT.

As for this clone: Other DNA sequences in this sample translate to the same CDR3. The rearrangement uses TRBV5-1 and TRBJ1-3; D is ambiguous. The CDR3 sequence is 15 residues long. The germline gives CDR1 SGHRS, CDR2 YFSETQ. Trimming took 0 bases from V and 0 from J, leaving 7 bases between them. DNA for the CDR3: TGCGCCAGCAGCTTGGAGGGAGGCTCTGGAAACACCATATATTTT. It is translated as CASSLEGGSGNTIYF. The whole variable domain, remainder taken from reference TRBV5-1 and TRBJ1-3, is KAGVTQTPRYLIKTRGQQVTLSCSPISGHRSVSWYQQTPGQGLQFLFEYFSETQRNKGNFPGRFSGRQFSNSRSEMNVSTLELGDSALYLCASSLEGGSGNTIYFGEGSWLTVV.

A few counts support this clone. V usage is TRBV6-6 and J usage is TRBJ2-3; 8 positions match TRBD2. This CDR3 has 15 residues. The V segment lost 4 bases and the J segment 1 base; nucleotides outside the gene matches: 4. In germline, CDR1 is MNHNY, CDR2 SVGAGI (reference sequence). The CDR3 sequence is CASSSPGGGTDTQYF. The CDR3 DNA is TGTGCCAGCAGTTCCCCGGGAGGGGGCACAGATACGCAGTATTTT.

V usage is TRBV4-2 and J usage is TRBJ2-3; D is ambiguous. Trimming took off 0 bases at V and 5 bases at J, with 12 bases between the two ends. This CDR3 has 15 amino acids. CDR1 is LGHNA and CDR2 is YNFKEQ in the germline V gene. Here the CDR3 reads CASSQDFAVEDTQYF. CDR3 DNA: TGTGCCAGCAGCCAAGATTTCGCGGTGGAAGATACGCAGTATTTT.

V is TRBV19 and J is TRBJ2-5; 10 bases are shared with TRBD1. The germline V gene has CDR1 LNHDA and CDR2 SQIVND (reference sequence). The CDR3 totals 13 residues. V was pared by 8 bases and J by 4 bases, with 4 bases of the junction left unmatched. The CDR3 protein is CASGRTGGETQYF. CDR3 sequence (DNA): TGTGCCAGTGGCCGGACAGGGGGAGAGACCCAGTACTTC.

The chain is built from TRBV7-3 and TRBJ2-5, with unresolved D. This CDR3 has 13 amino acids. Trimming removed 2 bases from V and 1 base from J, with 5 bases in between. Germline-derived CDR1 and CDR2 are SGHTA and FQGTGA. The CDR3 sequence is CASSLSIQETQYF. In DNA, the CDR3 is TGTGCCAGCAGCTTATCAATCCAAGAGACCCAGTACTTC.

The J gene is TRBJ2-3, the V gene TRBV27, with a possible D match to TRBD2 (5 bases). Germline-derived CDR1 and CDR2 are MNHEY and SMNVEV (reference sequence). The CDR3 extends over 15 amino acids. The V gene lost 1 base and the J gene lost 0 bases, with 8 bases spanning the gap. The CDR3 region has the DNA TGTGCCAGCAGTTTATTCGGGGTTAGCACAGATACGCAGTATTTT. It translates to CASSLFGVSTDTQYF.

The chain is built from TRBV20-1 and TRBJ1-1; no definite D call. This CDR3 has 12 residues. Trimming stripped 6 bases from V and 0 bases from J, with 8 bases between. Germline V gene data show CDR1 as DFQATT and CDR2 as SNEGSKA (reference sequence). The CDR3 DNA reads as TGCAGTGCCAGTACAGTGAACACTGAAGCTTTCTTT. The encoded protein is CSASTVNTEAFF.